These T cell receptor beta chains were read from a single sample in a study of cytomegalovirus exposure and HLA in healthy donors. Using immunoSEQ multiplex PCR, the repertoire was profiled, and TCRdb retains in-frame clones only, with some absent. The profile shows approximately 190,000 clones, 82% of them singletons. Sequencing input: PBMCs. The receptors come from a woman aged 45-65 years in good health and CMV-seropositive. Each CDR3 is given with its conserved first and last residue. D genes are given only for firm matches. Clone size is not always given. Where it is, it says once, few, many or a class for expanded clones.

>once|TRBJ2-2|TRBV5-5|.
CASSAERTDFAGELFF
TGTGCCAGCAGCGCAGAAAGGACAGACTTCGCCGGGGAGCTGTTTTTT
>.|TRBJ1-5|TRBV28|TRBD1
CASSLWVKDRGYQPQHF
TGTGCCAGCAGTTTATGGGTTAAGGACAGGGGGTATCAGCCCCAGCATTTT
>.|TRBJ2-3|TRBV5-4|.
CASSLKGGTDTQYF
TGTGCCAGTAGCTTGAAGGGGGGCACAGATACGCAGTATTTT
>.|TRBJ2-7|TRBV4-3|TRBD1
CASSQDRAPSYEQYF
TGCGCCAGCAGCCAGGACAGGGCTCCCTCCTACGAGCAGTACTTC
>.|TRBJ1-3|TRBV11-2|.
CASSSGAGNTIYF
TGTGCCAGCAGTTCAGGGGCTGGAAACACCATATATTTT
>once|TRBJ2-2|TRBV11-2|TRBD2
CASSLPPGLGLPGELFF
TGTGCCAGCAGCTTGCCCCCGGGACTAGGGCTTCCCGGGGAGCTGTTTTTT
>.|TRBJ1-2|TRBV7-9|.
CASSPAPGTPF
TGTGCCAGCAGCCCGGCCCCCGGGACTCCCTTC
>.|TRBJ1-1|TRBV7-9|.
CSSSPVSAEAFF
TGTTCCAGCAGCCCTGTGAGTGCTGAGGCTTTCTTT
>.|TRBJ2-7|TRBV29-1|.
CSVGRVGQGYEQYF
TGCAGCGTTGGTCGAGTGGGCCAGGGATACGAGCAGTACTTC
>.|TRBJ2-7|TRBV2|.
CASSRDLAYEQYF
TGTGCCAGCAGTAGGGACTTAGCCTACGAGCAGTACTTC
>.|TRBJ2-7|TRBV5-5|TRBD2
CASSLSSGSGYEQYF
TGTGCCAGCAGCTTGAGCAGCGGGAGCGGCTACGAGCAGTACTTC
>.|TRBJ1-5|TRBV2|.
CASSGGNQPQHF
TGTGCCAGCAGTGGAGGTAATCAGCCCCAGCATTTT
>.|TRBJ1-1|TRBV7-9|.
CSSSANREAFF
TGTTCCAGCAGCGCTAACCGTGAAGCTTTCTTT
>.|TRBJ2-1|TRBV11-2|.
CASSFLNYNEQFF
TGTGCCAGCAGCTTCCTAAACTACAATGAGCAGTTCTTC
>.|TRBJ2-1|TRBV19|TRBD1
CASKIVGDRRDNEQFF
TGTGCCAGTAAAATAGTGGGGGACAGGAGGGACAATGAGCAGTTCTTC
>.|TRBJ2-7|TRBV28|TRBD2
CASSAIAGEPYEQYF
TGTGCCAGCAGTGCCATAGCGGGAGAACCCTACGAGCAGTACTTC
>once|TRBJ1-2|TRBV9|TRBD1
CASTETGARYGYTF
TGTGCCAGCACCGAGACAGGGGCACGCTATGGCTACACCTTC
>.|TRBJ2-4|TRBV11-2|.
CASSLDYLAKNIQYF
TGTGCCAGCAGCTTAGACTATTTAGCCAAAAACATTCAGTACTTC
>.|TRBJ2-7|TRBV15|.
CATSRGLRDTSSYEQYF
TGTGCCACCAGCAGAGGTCTCCGGGACACGAGCTCCTACGAGCAGTACTTC
>few|TRBJ1-5|TRBV7-2|.
CASSLRGQPQHF
TGTGCCAGCAGCTTGAGGGGGCAGCCCCAGCATTTT
>.|TRBJ2-7|TRBV10-3|.
CAISGLILPGEQYF
TGTGCCATCAGTGGACTCATCCTCCCGGGGGAGCAGTACTTC
>.|TRBJ1-4|TRBV5-1|.
CASRPEGEYEKLFF
TGCGCCAGCAGGCCAGAGGGGGAATACGAAAAACTGTTTTTT
>.|TRBJ2-7|TRBV10-2|TRBD1
CASSESRGRYEQYF
TGCGCCAGCAGTGAGTCCAGGGGGCGCTACGAGCAGTACTTC
>few|TRBJ1-5|TRBV6-1|.
CASNRQEYQPQHF
TGTGCCAGCAACCGACAAGAGTATCAGCCCCAGCATTTT
>.|TRBJ2-5|TRBV30|.
CAWSVRRGETQYF
TGTGCCTGGAGTGTACGAAGGGGAGAGACCCAGTACTTC
>.|TRBJ2-1|TRBV5-4|.
CASSREIVYPYNEQFF
TGTGCCAGCTCTCGGGAGATAGTATACCCCTACAATGAGCAGTTCTTC
>.|TRBJ2-7|TRBV15|TRBD1
CATSRDRGLDEQYF
TGTGCCACCAGTAGGGACAGGGGGCTGGACGAGCAGTACTTC
>.|TRBJ2-1|TRBV5-6|TRBD1
CASSKDRGVYNEQFF
TGTGCCAGCAGCAAAGACAGGGGCGTCTACAATGAGCAGTTCTTC
>.|TRBJ2-7|TRBV6-6|TRBD1
CASGWTGYEQYF
TGTGCCAGCGGGTGGACAGGCTACGAGCAGTACTTC
>once|TRBJ2-1|TRBV5-6|TRBD1
CASSGGTGVFPEQFF
TGTGCCAGCAGCGGAGGGACAGGGGTGTTTCCTGAGCAGTTCTTC
>.|TRBJ2-1|TRBV10-3|TRBD2
CAISESTASGDYNEQFF
TGTGCCATCAGTGAGTCGACGGCTAGCGGGGACTACAATGAGCAGTTCTTC
>.|TRBJ1-5|TRBV4-1|.
CASSQEWGGSDDTPQHF
TGCGCCAGCAGCCAAGAGTGGGGGGGGTCCGACGATACGCCCCAGCATTTT
>.|TRBJ2-2|TRBV7-2|.
CASSLMRSEGELFF
TGTGCCAGCAGCTTAATGCGGTCGGAGGGGGAGCTGTTTTTT
>.|TRBJ2-7|TRBV6-1|TRBD2
CASSDTGGSHEQYF
TGTGCCAGCAGTGACACGGGGGGGAGCCACGAGCAGTACTTC